This T cell receptor beta chain came from a study of graft-versus-host responses after intestinal transplantation. Turning to the study itself: For approximately three years after anti-thymocyte globulin induction, all recipients took tacrolimus and steroids.

Clones were sequenced by immunoSEQ multiplex PCR, and TCRdb holds only the in-frame ones, with some missing. The top ten hold 15% to 20% of the sample, which has about 97,000 clones, approximately 92% seen once. A note on this clone: The antigen remains undetermined.

The CDR3 consists of 16 residues. V lost 0 bases to trimming and J lost 0 bases, with 9 bases between them. The germline V gene has CDR1 MNHEY and CDR2 SMNVEV (reference sequence). Whole-study findings and limits: Recipient marrow harbored GvH clones, some of which surfaced first in ileum or blood. Peak circulating GvH clone levels were associated with early post-transplant HvG declines.

This sequence joins TRBV27 and TRBJ1-5; D call uncertain. The sequence came from a human patient who received an intestinal transplant, so some T cells may come from the graft donor. Sample: PBMCs, taken roughly 68 weeks after intestinal transplant. The CDR3 bases are TGTGCCAGCAGTTTATCTCCGGGCTTTAGCAATCAGCCCCAGCATTTT. Its protein is CASSLSPGFSNQPQHF.